This T cell receptor beta chain was retrieved from a study of identical twins. Study-level findings and limits: Within twin pairs, the out-of-frame alpha sequences they shared showed excess low generation probability. These conclusions were based on statistical analysis (cross-sectional, not following the same donors). Among beta out-of-frame sequences, excess sharing between twins appeared weaker.

MiXCR, applied by TCRdb to the 5' RACE reads, yields one record per CDR3 protein. The sample records 700,000 or so distinct CDR3 sequences, 8.6% being singletons. Germline lookup yields CDR1 MNHEY and CDR2 SMNVEV (reference sequence). V shed 5 bases, J shed 9 bases, and the junction held 6 bases outside the gene matches. The CDR3 consists of 14 residues. Remarks on this clonotype: Its target is unknown.

The same sample was also studied in work on yellow fever vaccine responses in identical twins.

This receptor was obtained from a young woman in good health. The sample comprised PBMCs. V and J are TRBV27 and TRBJ2-1; TRBD2 agrees at 11 bases. The CDR3 region is CASSVGLAVGEQFF. The CDR3 nucleotides are TGTGCCAGCAGTGTGGGACTAGCGGTAGGTGAGCAGTTCTTC.